Included here is one T cell receptor (beta chain) sequence, with context. What it recognizes is unknown. Data came from immunoSEQ multiplex PCR; TCRdb stores just in-frame clones and leaves some out. The profile shows about 160,000 clones, 86% of them singletons. The sample is drawn from a study of cytomegalovirus exposure and HLA in healthy donors. Study findings and constraints: The tendency of first-cohort TCR clusters to co-occur in the 90 to 150 validation repertoires emerged from a later analysis. Both high specificity and high sensitivity reportedly marked the classifier's diagnosis of cytomegalovirus status. Altogether, 150 to 200 TCR beta chains were recorded as cytomegalovirus-associated.

Sequencing input: PBMCs. The sequence came from a woman in her 30s in good health and CMV-seronegative.

The CDR3 reads CSGSGPGELFF. DNA for the CDR3: TGCAGCGGCTCCGGCCCCGGGGAGCTGTTTTTT. The rearrangement uses TRBV29-1 and TRBJ2-2; D uncertain. With 7 bases removed from V and 6 bases from J, the gap between germline ends came to 9 bases. Germline assignment: CDR1 SQVTM and CDR2 ANQGSEA. The CDR3 has 11 residues.